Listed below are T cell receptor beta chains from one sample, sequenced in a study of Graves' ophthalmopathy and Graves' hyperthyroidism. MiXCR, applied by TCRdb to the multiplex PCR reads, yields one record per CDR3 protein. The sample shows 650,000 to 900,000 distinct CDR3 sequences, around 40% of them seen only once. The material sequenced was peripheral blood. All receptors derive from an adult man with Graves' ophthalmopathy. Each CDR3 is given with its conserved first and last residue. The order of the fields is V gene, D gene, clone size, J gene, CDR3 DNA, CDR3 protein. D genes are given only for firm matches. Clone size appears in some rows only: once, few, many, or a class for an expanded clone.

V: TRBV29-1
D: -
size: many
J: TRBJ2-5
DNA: TGCAGCGTTTGTAACGCCAAACAAGAGACCCAGTACTTC
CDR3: CSVCNAKQETQYF

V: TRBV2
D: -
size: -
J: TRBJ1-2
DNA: TGTGCCAGCAGCTTAGGGGGAGCTAGCGCTAACTATGGCTACACCTTC
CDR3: CASSLGGASANYGYTF

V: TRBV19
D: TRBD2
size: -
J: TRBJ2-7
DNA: TGTGCCAGTAGTATAAGGGTCAGGACTAGCGGCGAGCAGTACTTC
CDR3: CASSIRVRTSGEQYF

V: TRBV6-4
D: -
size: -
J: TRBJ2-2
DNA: TGTGCCAGCAGTGCTAGAGATCCTGTATTGGGGGAGACCGGGGAGCTGTTTTTT
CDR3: CASSARDPVLGETGELFF

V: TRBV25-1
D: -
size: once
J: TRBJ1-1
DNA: TGTGCCAGCAGTTTATTAAGAACGATGAACACTGAAGCTTTCTTT
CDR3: CASSLLRTMNTEAFF

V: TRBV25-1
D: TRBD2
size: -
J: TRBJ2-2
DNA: TGTGCCAGCAGTCAGCGGGGGGGCGGTACCGGGGAGCTGTTTTTT
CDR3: CASSQRGGGTGELFF

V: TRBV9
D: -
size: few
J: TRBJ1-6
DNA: TGTGCCAGCAGTTACTCGAGGACGGAAAATTCACCCCTCCACTTT
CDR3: CASSYSRTENSPLHF

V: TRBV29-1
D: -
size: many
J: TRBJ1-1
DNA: TGCAGCGGCTGGCGCAGAAGAGGGGCTGAAGCTTTCTTT
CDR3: CSGWRRRGAEAFF

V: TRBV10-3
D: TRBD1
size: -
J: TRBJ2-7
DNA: TGTGCCAGCAGGACCCCGGGACAGGTTAACGCGCAGTACTTC
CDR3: CASRTPGQVNAQYF

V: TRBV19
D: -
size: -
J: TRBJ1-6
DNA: TGTGCCAGTATATCGAGTTCCTATAATTCACCCCTCCACTTT
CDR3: CASISSSYNSPLHF

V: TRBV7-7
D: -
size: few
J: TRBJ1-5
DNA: TGTGCCAGCAGCTTTGGCACGGAGCCCAATCAGCCCCAGCATTTT
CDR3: CASSFGTEPNQPQHF

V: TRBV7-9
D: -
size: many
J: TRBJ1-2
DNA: TGTGCCAGCAGCTTAGTATGGGCGGACCAGTATGGCTACACCTTC
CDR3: CASSLVWADQYGYTF

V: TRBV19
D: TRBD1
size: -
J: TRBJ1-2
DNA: TGTGCCAGTAGCCCTGACAGGGGCGAATATGGCTACACCTTC
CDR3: CASSPDRGEYGYTF

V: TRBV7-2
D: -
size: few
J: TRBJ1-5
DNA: TGTGCCAGCAGCTTGGACACGGGCCGTTATCAGCCCCAGCATTTT
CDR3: CASSLDTGRYQPQHF

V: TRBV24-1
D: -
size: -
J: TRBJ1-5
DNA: TGTGCCAGCAGTCCCCCGGGAGGGTCCTATAGCAATCAGCCCCAGCATTTT
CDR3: CASSPPGGSYSNQPQHF

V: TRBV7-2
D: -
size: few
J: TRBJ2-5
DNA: TGTGCCAGCAGCTTAGGCGCAGCGTTTACGGCTTTGGGGTTGGAGACCCAGTACTTC
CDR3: CASSLGAAFTALGLETQYF

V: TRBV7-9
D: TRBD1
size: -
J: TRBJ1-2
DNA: TGTGCCAGCAGCTTGGGGCGACAGGGCAACTATGGCTACACCTTC
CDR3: CASSLGRQGNYGYTF

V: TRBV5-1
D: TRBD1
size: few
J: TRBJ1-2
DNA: TGCGCCAGCAGGCCCGGGACAGGGTCTCACTATGGCTACACCTTC
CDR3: CASRPGTGSHYGYTF

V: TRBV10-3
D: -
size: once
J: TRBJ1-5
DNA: TGTGCCATCAGTGAGCCCGGCACTCATCAGCCCCAGCATTTT
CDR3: CAISEPGTHQPQHF

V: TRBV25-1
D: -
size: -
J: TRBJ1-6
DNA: TGTGCCTGGAGTACCCAGCGGCCAGGGAATTCACCCCTCCACTTT
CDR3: CAWSTQRPGNSPLHF

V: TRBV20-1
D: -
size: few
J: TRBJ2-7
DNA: TGCAGTGCTAGAGCGGACGGACGCGCCTACGAGCAGTACTTC
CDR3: CSARADGRAYEQYF

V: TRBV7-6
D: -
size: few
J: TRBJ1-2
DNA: TGTGCCAGCAGCTTAGCGGGTAGCACCTTCCGGACGGACTATGGCTACACCTTC
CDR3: CASSLAGSTFRTDYGYTF

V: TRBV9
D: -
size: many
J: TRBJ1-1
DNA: TGTGCCAGCAGCGTGACTGAAGCGAACACTGAAGCTTTCTTT
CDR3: CASSVTEANTEAFF

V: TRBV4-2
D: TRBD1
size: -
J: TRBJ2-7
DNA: TGTGCCAGCAGCCGGAGGACAGGGGGCGATCAGTACTTC
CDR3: CASSRRTGGDQYF

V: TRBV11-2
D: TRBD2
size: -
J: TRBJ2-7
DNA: TGTGCCAGCAGCGCGTCGACTAGCGGGCTCTCCTACGAGCAGTACTTC
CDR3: CASSASTSGLSYEQYF

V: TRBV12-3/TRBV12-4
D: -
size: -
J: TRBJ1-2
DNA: TGTGCCAGCGGCCCGACTCTAGGCTACACCTTC
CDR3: CASGPTLGYTF

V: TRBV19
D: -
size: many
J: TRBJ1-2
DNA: TGTGCCAGTAGTAGGACGGGGGGAGATGGCTACACCTTC
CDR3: CASSRTGGDGYTF

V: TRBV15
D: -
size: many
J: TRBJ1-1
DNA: TGTGCCACCAGCAGAGATGTAGGGGGGGGTGCTTTCTTT
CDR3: CATSRDVGGGAFF

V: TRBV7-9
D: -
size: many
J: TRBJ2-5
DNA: TGTGCCAGCAGCTTAGCGCGGAACCAAGAGACCCAGTACTTC
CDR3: CASSLARNQETQYF

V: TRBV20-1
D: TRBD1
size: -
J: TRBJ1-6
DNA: TGCAGTGCCCGATCCGGGACAGGGAGCTCCTATAATTCACCCCTCCACTTT
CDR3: CSARSGTGSSYNSPLHF

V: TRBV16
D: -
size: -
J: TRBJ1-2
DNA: TGTGCCAGCAGTTACCCCACGAAAGGGTCTGGCTACACCTTC
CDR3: CASSYPTKGSGYTF

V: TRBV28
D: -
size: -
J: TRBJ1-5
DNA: TGTGCCAGCAGTTTAACACGGATATCTAATCAGCCCCAGCATTTT
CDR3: CASSLTRISNQPQHF

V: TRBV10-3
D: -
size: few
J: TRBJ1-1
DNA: TGTGCCAGCAGTGATCCGGGACTGACGAACACTGAAGCTTTCTTT
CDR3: CASSDPGLTNTEAFF

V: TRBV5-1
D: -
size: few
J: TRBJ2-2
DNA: TGCGCCAGCAGCCCCCTGTCGCTTGGCACCGGGGAGCTGTTTTTT
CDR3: CASSPLSLGTGELFF

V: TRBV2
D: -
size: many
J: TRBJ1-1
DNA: TGTGCCAGCAGCGGAGCGAGCGAAGCTTTCTTT
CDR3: CASSGASEAFF

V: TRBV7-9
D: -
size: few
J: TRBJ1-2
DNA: TGTGCCAGCACCCCCCCCGGGGCGGCCTATGGCTACACCTTC
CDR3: CASTPPGAAYGYTF

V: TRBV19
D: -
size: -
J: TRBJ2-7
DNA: TGTGCCAGTAGTCCTCGCGGACAGACATCCTACGAGCAGTACTTC
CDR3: CASSPRGQTSYEQYF

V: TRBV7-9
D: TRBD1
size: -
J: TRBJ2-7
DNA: TGTGCCAGCAGCTCCGGGACAGGGACTTCCTCCTACGAGCAGTACTTC
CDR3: CASSSGTGTSSYEQYF

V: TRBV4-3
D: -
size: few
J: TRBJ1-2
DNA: TGCGCCAGCAGCCAAGAGACAGGTCTCGGGGATGGCTACACCTTC
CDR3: CASSQETGLGDGYTF

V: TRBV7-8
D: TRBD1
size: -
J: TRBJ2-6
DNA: TGTGCCAGCAGTTTTCTGGGACAGGGGTTTCCCGGGGCCAACGTCCTGACTTTC
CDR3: CASSFLGQGFPGANVLTF

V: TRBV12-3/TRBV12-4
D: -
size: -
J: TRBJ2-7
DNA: TGTGCCAGCAGTTACTCGAGTTTCGAGCAGTACTTC
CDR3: CASSYSSFEQYF

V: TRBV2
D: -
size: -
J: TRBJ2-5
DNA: TGTGCCAGCAGTGAACGGGTTCAAGAGACCCGGTACTTC
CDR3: CASSERVQETRYF

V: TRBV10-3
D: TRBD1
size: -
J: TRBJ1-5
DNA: TGTGCCATCAGTCCCGGGACAGGGGGCAGCAATCAGCCCCAGCATTTT
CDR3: CAISPGTGGSNQPQHF

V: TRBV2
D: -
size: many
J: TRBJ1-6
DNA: TGTGCCAGCAGGAAGAACCCTGGGAGTTCACCCCTCCACTTT
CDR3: CASRKNPGSSPLHF

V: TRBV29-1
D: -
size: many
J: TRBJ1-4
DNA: TGCAGCGTTAAATTGGGAACAACTAATGAAAAACTGTTTTTT
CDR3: CSVKLGTTNEKLFF

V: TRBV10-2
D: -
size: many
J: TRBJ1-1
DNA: TGCGCCAGCAGTGAGTCTGGAGAGAACACTGAAGCTTTCTTT
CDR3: CASSESGENTEAFF

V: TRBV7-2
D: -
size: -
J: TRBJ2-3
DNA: TGTGCGGTTGGTACAGATACGCAGTATTTT
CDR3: CAVGTDTQYF

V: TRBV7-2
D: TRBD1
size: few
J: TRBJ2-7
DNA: TGTGCCAGCAGCCCTGGACAGGGGGCGAGGAATTACGAGCAGTACTTC
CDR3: CASSPGQGARNYEQYF

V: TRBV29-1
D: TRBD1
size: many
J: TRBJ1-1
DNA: TGCAGCGGATCACAGGGGATGAACACTGAAGCTTTCTTT
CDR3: CSGSQGMNTEAFF

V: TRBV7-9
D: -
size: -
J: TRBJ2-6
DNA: TGTGCCAGCAGCCCCGGACTGTTTTCTGGGGCCAACGTCCTGACTTTC
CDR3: CASSPGLFSGANVLTF